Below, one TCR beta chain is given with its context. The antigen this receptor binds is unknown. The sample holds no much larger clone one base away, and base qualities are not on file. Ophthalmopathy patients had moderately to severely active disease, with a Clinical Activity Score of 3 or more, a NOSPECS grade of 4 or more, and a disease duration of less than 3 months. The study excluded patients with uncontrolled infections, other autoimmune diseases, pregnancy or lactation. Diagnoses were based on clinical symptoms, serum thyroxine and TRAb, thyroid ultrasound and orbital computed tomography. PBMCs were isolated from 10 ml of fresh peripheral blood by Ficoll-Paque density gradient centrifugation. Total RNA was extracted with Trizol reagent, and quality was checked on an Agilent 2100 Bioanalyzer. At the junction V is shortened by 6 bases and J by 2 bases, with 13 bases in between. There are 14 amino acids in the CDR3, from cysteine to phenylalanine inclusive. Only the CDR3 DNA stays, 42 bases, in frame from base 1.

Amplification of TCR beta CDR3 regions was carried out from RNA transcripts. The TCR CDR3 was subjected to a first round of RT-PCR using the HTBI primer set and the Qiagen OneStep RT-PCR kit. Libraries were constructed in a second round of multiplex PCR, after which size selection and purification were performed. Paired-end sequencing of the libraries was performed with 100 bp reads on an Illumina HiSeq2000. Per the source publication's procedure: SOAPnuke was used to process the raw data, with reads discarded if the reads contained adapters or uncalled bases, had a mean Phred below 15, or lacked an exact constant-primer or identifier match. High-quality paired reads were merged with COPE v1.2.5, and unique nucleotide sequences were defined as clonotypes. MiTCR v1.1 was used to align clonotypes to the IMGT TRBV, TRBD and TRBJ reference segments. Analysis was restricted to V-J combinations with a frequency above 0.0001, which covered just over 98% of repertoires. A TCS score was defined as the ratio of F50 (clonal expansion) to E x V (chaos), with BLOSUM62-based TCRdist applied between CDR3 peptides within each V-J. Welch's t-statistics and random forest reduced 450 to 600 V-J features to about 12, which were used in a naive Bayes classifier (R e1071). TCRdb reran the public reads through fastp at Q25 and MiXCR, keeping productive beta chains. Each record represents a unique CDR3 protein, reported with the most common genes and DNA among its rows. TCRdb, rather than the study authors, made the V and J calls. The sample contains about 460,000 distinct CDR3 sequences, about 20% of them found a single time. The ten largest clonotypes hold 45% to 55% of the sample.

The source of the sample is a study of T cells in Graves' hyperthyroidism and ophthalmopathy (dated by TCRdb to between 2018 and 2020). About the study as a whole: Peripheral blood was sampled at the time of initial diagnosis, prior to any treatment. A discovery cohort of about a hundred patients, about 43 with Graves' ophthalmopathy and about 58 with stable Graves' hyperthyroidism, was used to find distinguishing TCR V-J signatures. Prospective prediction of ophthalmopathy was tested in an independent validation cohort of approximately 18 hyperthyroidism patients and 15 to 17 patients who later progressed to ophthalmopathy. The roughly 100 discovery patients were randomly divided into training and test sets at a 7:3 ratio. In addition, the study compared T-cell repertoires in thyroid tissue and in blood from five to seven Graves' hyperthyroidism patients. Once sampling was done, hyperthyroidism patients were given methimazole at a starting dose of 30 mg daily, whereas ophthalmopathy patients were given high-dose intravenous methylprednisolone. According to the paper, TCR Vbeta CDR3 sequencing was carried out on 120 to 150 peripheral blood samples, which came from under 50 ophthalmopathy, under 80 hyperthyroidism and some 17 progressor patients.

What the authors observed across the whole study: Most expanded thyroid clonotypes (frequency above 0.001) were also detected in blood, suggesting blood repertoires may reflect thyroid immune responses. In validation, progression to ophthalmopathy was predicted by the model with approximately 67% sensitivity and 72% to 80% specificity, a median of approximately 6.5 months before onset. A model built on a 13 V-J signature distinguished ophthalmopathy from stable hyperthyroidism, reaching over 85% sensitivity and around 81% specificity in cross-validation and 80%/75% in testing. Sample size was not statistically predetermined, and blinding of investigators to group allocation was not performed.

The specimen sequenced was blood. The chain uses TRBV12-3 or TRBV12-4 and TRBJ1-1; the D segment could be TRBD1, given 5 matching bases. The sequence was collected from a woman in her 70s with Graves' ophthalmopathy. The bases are TGTGCCAGCAGAGCGCCCGGGGCCAACACTGAAGCTTTCTTT. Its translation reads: CASRAPGANTEAFF.